The 2 T cell receptor beta chains listed next were all sequenced from one sample in a study of T cell changes during pregnancy in multiple sclerosis. The protocol was immunoSEQ multiplex PCR, while the TCRdb copy is restricted to in-frame clones and leaves out a portion. The repertoire holds approximately 44,000 clones, with 80% to 90% as singletons. Source: CD4+ T cells from peripheral blood mononuclear cells, taken in the first trimester of pregnancy. These receptors came from a female donor with multiple sclerosis, enrolled in a pregnancy study.

This clone was recorded only once. The chain combines TRBV4-3 with TRBJ2-5; TRBD1 agrees at 7 bases. The end of the DNA aligns better with TRBJ2-7, so the J call may be wrong. The germline V gene has CDR1 LGHNA and CDR2 YSLEER. The CDR3 spans 15 residues. Here the CDR3 DNA reads TGCGCCAGCAGCCAAGTCCTGGGACAGAGTAACGAGCAGTACTTC. Amino acids: CASSQVLGQSNEQYF.

This clone came up once. J is TRBJ2-1 and V is TRBV7-8, with TRBD2 as a possible D gene (6 bases). CDR3 size: 18 residues. Between the trimmed V and J ends, which lost 0 bases and 7 bases, there was a span of 22 bases. The germline CDR1 and CDR2 sequences are SGHVS and FQNEAQ. CDR3 in amino acids: CASSLAPRAMGLRNEQFF. In nucleotides, the CDR3 is TGTGCCAGCAGCTTAGCCCCCCGTGCTATGGGACTGCGGAATGAGCAGTTCTTC.